The T cell receptor (beta chain) under discussion was sequenced for a study of human T cells and chemical hapten exposure. At the level of the study: Minor pooled library volume differences mainly drove per-sample TCR yield variation.

Unfractionated whole blood was the source from which total RNA was extracted. In the original analysis: Individual samples carried between about 20,000 and 700,000 TCRs, with some 100,000 as the median. MiXCR was run by TCRdb on the 5' RACE reads, yielding one entry per CDR3 protein. The V and J calls and clone size come from TCRdb's table, not from the authors' own analysis. The repertoire has about 110,000 distinct CDR3 sequences, 15% to 20% of them found once; the top ten carry approximately 3%. The CDR3 has 14 residues. The germline gives CDR1 SGHTA, CDR2 FQGTGA. Trimming took 3 bases from V and 8 from J, leaving 14 bases between them.

V and J are TRBV7-3 and TRBJ2-1; D is possibly TRBD1 or TRBD2 (5 bases each). This sequence originates from a human donor in good health. The CDR3 loop reads CASSLRPGSHEQFF. In DNA, the CDR3 is TGTGCCAGCAGCTTGAGGCCAGGGAGCCATGAGCAGTTCTTC.